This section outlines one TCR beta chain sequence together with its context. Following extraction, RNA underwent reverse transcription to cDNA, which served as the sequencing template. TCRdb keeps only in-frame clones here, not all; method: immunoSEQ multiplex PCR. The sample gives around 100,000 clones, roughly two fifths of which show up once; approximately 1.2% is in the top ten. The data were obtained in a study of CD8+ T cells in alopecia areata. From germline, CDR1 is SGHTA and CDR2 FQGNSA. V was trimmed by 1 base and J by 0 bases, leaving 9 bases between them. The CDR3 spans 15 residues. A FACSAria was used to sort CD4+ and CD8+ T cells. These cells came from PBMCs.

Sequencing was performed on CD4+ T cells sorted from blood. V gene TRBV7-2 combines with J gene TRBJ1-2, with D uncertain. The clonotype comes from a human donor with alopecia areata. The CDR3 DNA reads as TGTGCCAGCAGCTTAGACGGCAGATCTAACTATGGCTACACCTTC. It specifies CASSLDGRSNYGYTF.